The present TCR beta chain was sequenced within a study of shared clonotypes between healthy human individuals. Broader study findings: Since donors were few, the genetic and exposure-history diversity represented was limited. Several donors held approximately 4.5% of naive CD4 clonotypes in common.

V lost 6 bases, J lost 4 bases, and 11 bases stayed unmatched. This CDR3 is 15 amino acids long. Germline CDR1 reads SGHNT; CDR2 reads YYREEE (reference sequence). The protocol was immunoSEQ multiplex PCR, while the TCRdb copy is restricted to in-frame clones and leaves out a portion. The data contain roughly 2.4 million clones, approximately 94% of them seen just once; the ten biggest clones take up approximately 0.13%. A word on this clone: Its antigen remains unidentified.

Sample: naive CD4+ T cells sorted from blood. Subset reported: CD45RA+ positively selected. The sequence was obtained from a man aged 18 to 29 in good health. The chain combines TRBV5-4 with TRBJ1-2; 8 nucleotides agree with TRBD1. The CDR3 bases are TGTGCCAGCAACCTACCTGGGACAGGAATCTATGGCTACACCTTC. Amino acid sequence: CASNLPGTGIYGYTF.